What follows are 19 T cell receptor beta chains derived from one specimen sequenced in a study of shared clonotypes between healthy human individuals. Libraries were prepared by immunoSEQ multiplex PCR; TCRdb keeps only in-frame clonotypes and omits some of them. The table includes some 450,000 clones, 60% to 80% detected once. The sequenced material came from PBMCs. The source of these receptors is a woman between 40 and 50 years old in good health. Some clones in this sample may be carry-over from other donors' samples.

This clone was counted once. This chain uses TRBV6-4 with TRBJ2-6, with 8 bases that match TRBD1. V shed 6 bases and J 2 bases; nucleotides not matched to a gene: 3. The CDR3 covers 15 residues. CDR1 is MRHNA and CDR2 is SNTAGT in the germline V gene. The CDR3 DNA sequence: TGTGCCAGCAGCCTGGACAGGGCTGGGGCCAACGTCCTGACTTTC. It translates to CASSLDRAGANVLTF.

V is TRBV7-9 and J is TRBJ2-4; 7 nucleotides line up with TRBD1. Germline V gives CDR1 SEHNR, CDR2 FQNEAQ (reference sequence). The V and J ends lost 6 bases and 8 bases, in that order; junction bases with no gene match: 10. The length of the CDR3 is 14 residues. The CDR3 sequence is CASRPPGGGDIQYF. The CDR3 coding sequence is TGTGCCAGCAGACCTCCAGGGGGTGGGGACATTCAGTACTTC.

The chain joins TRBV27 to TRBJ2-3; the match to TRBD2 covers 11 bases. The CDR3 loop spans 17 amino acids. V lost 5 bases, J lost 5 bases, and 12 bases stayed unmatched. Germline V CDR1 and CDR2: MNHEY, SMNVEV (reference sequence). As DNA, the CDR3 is TGTGCCAGCAGTCCCGGTACTAGCGGGAGTGGTGTAGATACGCAGTATTTT. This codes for CASSPGTSGSGVDTQYF.

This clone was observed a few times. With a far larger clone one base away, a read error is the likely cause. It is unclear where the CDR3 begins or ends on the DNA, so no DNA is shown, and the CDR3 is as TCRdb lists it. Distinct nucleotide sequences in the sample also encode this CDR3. CDR3 in amino acids: CASSVGAGNEAFF. The chain joins TRBV9 to TRBJ1-1; TRBD1 is the table's D call and was not checked against the DNA. Germline lookup yields CDR1 SGDLS and CDR2 YYNGEE. Counting both end residues, the CDR3 totals 13 amino acids.

DNA of the CDR3: TGTGCCAGCAGCTTACGACGAGGCCCTGTAAGGATGGGAGAGACCCAGTACTTC. This codes for CASSLRRGPVRMGETQYF. J is TRBJ2-5 and V is TRBV7-8, with D unclear. Trimming shortened V by 2 bases and J by 4 bases, and 23 bases separated the two germline ends. The length of the CDR3 is 18 residues. Germline V gene lookup returns CDR1 SGHVS and CDR2 FQNEAQ. Looking up the rest from reference TRBV7-8 and TRBJ2-5 gives the full variable domain: GAGVSQSPRYKVAKRGQDVALRCDPISGHVSLFWYQQALGQGPEFLTYFQNEAQLDKSGLPSDRFFAERPEGSVSTLKIQRTQQEDSAVYLCASSLRRGPVRMGETQYFGPGTRLLVL.

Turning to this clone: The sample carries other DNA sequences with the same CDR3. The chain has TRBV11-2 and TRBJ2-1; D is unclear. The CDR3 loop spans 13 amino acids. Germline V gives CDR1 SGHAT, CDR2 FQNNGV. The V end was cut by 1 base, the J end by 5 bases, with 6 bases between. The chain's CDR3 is CASSLGRNNEQFF. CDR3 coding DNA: TGTGCCAGCAGCTTAGGTAGAAACAATGAGCAGTTCTTC. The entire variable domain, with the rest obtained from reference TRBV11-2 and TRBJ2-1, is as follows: EAGVAQSPRYKIIEKRQSVAFWCNPISGHATLYWYQQILGQGPKLLIQFQNNGVVDDSQLPKDRFSAERLKGVDSTLKIQPAKLEDSAVYLCASSLGRNNEQFFGPGTRLTVL.

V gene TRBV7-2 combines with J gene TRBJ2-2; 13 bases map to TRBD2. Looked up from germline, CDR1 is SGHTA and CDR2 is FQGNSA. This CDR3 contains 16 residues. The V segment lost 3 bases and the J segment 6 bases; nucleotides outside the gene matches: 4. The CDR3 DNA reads TGTGCCAGCAGCTTCGGACTAGCGGGAGTGGCCGGGGAGCTGTTTTTT. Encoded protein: CASSFGLAGVAGELFF.

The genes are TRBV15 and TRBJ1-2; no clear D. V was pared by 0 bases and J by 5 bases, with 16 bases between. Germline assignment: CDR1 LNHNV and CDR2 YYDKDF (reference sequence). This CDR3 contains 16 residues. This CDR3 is CATSRDRAGPKYGYTF. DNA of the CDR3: TGTGCCACCAGCAGAGATCGGGCAGGTCCGAAGTATGGCTACACCTTC.

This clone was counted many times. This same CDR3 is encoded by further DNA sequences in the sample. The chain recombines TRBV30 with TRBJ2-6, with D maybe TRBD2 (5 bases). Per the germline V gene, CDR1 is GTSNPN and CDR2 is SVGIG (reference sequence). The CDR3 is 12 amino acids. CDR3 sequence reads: CGGSSGANVLTF. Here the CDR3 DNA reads TGTGGAGGGAGCTCTGGGGCCAACGTCCTGACTTTC. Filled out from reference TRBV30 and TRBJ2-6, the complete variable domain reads SQTIHQWPATLVQPVGSPLSLECTVEGTSNPNLYWYRQAAGRGLQLLFYSVGIGQISSEVPQNLSASRPQDRQFILSSKKLLLSDSGFYLCGGSSGANVLTFGAGSRLTVL.

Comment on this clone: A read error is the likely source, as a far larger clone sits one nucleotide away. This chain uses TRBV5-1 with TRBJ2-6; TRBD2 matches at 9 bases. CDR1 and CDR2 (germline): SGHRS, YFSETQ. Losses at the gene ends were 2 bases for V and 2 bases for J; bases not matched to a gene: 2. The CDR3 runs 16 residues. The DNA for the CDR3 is TGCGCCAGCAGCTTTAGCGGGAGCGCTGGGGCCAACGTCCTGACTTTC. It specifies CASSFSGSAGANVLTF.

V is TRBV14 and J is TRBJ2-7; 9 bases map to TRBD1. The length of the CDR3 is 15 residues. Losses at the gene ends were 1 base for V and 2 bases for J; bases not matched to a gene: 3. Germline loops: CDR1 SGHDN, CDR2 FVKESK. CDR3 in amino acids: CASSQGTGVTYEQYF. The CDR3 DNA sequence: TGTGCCAGCAGCCAAGGGACAGGGGTCACCTACGAGCAGTACTTC. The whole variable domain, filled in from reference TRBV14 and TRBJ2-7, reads EAGVTQFPSHSVIEKGQTVTLRCDPISGHDNLYWYRRVMGKEIKFLLHFVKESKQDESGMPNNRFLAERTGGTYSTLKVQPAELEDSGVYFCASSQGTGVTYEQYFGPGTRLTVT.

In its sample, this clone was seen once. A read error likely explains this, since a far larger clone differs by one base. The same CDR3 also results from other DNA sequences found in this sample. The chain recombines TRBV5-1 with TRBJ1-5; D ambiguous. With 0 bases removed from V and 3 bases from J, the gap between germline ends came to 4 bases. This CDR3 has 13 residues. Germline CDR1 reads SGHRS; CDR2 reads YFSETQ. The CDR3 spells CASSLGPNQPQHF. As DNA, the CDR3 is TGCGCCAGCAGCTTGGGTCCCAATCAGCCCCAGCATTTT. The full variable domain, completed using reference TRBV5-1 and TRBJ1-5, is KAGVTQTPRYLIKTRGQQVTLSCSPISGHRSVSWYQQTPGQGLQFLFEYFSETQRNKGNFPGRFSGRQFSNSRSEMNVSTLELGDSALYLCASSLGPNQPQHFGDGTRLSIL.

CDR3 amino acids: CSVGTSNSGNTIYF. The CDR3 region has the DNA TGCAGCGTGGGGACAAGCAACTCTGGAAACACCATATATTTT. The V call is TRBV29-1, the J call TRBJ1-3; tentative D call: TRBD1 (6 bases). CDR3 length equals 14 residues. Trimming took off 6 bases at V and 0 bases at J, with 12 bases between the two ends. The V gene's germline CDR1 is SQVTM and CDR2 ANQGSEA.

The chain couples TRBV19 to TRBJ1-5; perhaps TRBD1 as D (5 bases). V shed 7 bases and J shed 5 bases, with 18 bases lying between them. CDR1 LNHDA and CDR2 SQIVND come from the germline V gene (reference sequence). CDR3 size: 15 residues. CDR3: CASNEGISPYQPQHF. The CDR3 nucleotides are TGTGCCAGTAACGAGGGGATCTCCCCATATCAGCCCCAGCATTTT. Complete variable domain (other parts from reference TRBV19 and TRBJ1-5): DGGITQSPKYLFRKEGQNVTLSCEQNLNHDAMYWYRQDPGQGLRLIYYSQIVNDFQKGDIAEGYSVSREKKESFPLTVTSAQKNPTAFYLCASNEGISPYQPQHFGDGTRLSIL.

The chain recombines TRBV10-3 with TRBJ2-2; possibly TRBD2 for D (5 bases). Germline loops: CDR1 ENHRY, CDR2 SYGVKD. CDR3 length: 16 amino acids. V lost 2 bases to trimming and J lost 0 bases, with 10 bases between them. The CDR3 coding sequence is TGTGCCATCAGTGAGAGGATAGCGACGAACACCGGGGAGCTGTTTTTT. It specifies CAISERIATNTGELFF.

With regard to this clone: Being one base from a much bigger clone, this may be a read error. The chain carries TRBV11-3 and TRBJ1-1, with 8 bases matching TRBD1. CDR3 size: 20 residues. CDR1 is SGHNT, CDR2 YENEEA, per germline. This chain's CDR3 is CASSLVLDRVNTEAFLSLRF. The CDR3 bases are TGTGCCAGCAGCTTAGTCCTGGACAGGGTGAACACTGAAGCTTTCCTTTCGCTGAGATTT.

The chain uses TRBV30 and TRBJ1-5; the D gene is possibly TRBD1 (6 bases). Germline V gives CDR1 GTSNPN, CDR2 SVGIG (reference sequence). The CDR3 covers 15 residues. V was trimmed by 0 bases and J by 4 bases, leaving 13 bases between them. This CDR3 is CAWSVQGIWNQPQHF. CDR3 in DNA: TGTGCCTGGAGTGTACAGGGAATATGGAATCAGCCCCAGCATTTT.

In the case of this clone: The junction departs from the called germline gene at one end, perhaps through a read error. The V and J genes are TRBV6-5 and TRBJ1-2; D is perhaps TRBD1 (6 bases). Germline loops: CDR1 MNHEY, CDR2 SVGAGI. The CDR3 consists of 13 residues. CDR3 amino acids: CASRETGYYGCTF. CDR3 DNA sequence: TGTGCCAGCAGGGAAACAGGGTACTATGGCTGCACCTTC.

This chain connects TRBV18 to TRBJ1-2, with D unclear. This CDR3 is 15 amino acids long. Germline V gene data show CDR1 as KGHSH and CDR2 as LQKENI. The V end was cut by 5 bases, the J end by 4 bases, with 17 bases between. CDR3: CASSSETVPPYGYTF. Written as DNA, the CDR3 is TGTGCCAGCTCAAGCGAGACGGTCCCACCCTATGGCTACACCTTC.